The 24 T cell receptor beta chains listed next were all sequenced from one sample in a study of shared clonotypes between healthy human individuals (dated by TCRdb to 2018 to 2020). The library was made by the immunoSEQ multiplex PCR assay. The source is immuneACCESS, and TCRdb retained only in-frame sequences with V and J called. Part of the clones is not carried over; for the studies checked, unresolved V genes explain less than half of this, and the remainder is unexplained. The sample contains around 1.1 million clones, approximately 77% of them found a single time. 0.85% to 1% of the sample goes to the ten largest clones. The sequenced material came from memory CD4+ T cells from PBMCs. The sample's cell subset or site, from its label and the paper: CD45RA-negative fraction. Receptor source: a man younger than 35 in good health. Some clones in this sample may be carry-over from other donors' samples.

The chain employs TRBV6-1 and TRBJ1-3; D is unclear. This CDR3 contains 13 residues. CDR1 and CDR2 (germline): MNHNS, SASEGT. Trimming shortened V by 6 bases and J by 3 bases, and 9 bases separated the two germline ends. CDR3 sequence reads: CASRVGVGNTIYF. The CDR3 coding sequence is TGTGCCAGCAGAGTTGGGGTTGGAAACACCATATATTTT.

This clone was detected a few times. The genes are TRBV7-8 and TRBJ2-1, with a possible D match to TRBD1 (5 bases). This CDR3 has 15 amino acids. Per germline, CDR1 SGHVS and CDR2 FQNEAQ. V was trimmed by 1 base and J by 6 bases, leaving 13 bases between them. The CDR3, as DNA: TGTGCCAGCAGCTTAGGCTCAGGACAAATCAATGAGCAGTTCTTC. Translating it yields CASSLGSGQINEQFF.

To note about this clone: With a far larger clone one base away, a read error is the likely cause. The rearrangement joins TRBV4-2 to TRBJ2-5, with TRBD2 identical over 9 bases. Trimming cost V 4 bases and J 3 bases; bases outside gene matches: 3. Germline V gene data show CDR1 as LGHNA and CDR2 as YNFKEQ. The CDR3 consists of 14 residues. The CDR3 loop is CASSPGLAKETQYF. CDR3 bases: TGTGCCAGCAGCCCGGGACTAGCAAAAGAGACCCAGTACTTC.

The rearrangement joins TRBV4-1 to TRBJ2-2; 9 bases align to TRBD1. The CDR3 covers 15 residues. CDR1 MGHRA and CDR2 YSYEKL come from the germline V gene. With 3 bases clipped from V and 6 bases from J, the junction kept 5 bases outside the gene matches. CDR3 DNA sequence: TGCGCCAGCAGCCAGTCACAGGGGGCGGCCGGGGAGCTGTTTTTT. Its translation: CASSQSQGAAGELFF.

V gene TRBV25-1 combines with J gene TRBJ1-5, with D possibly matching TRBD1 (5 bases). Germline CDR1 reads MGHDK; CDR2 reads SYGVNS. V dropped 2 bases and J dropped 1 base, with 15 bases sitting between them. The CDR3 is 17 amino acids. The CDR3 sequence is CASSETVGPLSNQPQHF. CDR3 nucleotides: TGTGCCAGCAGTGAAACTGTGGGACCTCTCAGCAATCAGCCCCAGCATTTT.

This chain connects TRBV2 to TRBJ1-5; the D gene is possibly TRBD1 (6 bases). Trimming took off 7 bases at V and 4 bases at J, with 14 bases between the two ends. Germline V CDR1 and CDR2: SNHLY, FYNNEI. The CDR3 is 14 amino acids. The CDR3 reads CASTIQGINQPQHF. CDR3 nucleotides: TGTGCCAGCACCATACAGGGAATTAATCAGCCCCAGCATTTT.

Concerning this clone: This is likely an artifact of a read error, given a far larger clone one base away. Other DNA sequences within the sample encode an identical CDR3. CDR3 nucleotide sequence: TGTGCCAGCAGCTTGGGCCCGGGTTGGAGTGGTTACACCTTC. This translates into CASSLGPGWSGYTF. The rearrangement joins TRBV5-6 to TRBJ1-2; D not certain. Trimming pared 0 bases from V and 11 bases from J, leaving 17 bases between. CDR1 is SGHDT and CDR2 is YYEEEE in the germline V gene. This CDR3 has 14 residues.

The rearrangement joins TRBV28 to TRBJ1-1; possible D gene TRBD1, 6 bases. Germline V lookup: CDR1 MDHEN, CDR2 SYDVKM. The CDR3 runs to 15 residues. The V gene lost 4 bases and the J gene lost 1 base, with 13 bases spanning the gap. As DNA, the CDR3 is TGTGCCAGCAGTTCACCAACAGGGCCGAACACTGAAGCTTTCTTT. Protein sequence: CASSSPTGPNTEAFF. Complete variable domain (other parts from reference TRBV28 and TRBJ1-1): DVKVTQSSRYLVKRTGEKVFLECVQDMDHENMFWYRQDPGLGLRLIYFSYDVKMKEKGDIPEGYSVSREKKERFSLILESASTNQTSMYLCASSSPTGPNTEAFFGQGTRLTVV.

The CDR3 nucleotides are TGTGCCAGCTCGGGGTTGCTGAGTGTGCAGTTCTTC. The encoded protein is CASSGLLSVQFF. This chain connects TRBV18 to TRBJ2-1; D unclear. The V and J ends lost 6 bases and 12 bases respectively, with 15 bases between them. CDR1 KGHSH and CDR2 LQKENI come from the germline V gene. The CDR3 length is 12 residues.

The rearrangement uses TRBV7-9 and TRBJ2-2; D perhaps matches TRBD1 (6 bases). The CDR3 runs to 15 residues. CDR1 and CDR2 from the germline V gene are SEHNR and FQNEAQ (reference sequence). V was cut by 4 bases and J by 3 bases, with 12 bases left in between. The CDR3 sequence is CASSSNTGYTGELFF. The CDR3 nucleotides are TGTGCCAGCAGCTCGAACACAGGGTACACCGGGGAGCTGTTTTTT.

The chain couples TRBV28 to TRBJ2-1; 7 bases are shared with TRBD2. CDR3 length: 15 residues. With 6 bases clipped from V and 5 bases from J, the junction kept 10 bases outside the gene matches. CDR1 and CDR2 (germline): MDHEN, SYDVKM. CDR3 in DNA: TGTGCCAGCAGGGTAAAAAGCGGGACGAACAATGAGCAGTTCTTC. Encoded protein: CASRVKSGTNNEQFF.

The CDR3 DNA sequence: TGTGCCAGCAGTTTTGGGACATTCAATCAGCCCCAGCATTTT. It codes for CASSFGTFNQPQHF. J is TRBJ1-5 and V is TRBV28; tentatively, D is TRBD1 (6 bases). Trimming shortened V by 3 bases and J by 3 bases, and 9 bases separated the two germline ends. The CDR3 covers 14 residues. Germline V gene lookup returns CDR1 MDHEN and CDR2 SYDVKM.

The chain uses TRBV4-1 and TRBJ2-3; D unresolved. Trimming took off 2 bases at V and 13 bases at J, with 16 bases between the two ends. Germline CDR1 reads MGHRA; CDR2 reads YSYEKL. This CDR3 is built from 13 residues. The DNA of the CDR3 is TGCGCCAGCAGCCAATATGGTCTAGGTACAAAGTATTTT. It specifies CASSQYGLGTKYF.

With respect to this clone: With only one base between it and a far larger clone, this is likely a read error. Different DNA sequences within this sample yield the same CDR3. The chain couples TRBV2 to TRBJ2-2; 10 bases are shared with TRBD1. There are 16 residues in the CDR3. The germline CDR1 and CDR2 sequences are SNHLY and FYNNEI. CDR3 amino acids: CASSGTGVGLTGELFF. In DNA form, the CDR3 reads TGCGCCAGCTCCGGGACAGGGGTCGGTCTCACCGGGGAGCTGTTTTTT.

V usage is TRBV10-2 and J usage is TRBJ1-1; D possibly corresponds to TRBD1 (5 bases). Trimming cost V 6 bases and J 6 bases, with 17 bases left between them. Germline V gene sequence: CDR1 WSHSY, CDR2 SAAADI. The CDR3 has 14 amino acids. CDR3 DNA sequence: TGCGCCAGCAGGAAGGGGACGTTGAGGTCTGAAGCTTTCTTT. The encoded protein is CASRKGTLRSEAFF.

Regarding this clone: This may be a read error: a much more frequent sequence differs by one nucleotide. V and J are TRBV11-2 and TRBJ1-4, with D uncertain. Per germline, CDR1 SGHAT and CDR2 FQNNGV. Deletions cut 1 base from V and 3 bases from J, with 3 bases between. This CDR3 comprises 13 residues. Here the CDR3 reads CASSLAPNEKLFF. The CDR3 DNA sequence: TGTGCCAGCAGCTTAGCCCCTAATGAAAAACTGTTTTTT.

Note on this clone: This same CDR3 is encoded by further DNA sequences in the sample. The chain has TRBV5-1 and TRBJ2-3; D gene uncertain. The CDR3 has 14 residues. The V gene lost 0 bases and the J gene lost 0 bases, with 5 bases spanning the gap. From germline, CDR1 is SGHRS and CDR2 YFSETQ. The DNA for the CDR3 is TGCGCCAGCAGCTTGGCGCAGAGCACAGATACGCAGTATTTT. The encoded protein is CASSLAQSTDTQYF.

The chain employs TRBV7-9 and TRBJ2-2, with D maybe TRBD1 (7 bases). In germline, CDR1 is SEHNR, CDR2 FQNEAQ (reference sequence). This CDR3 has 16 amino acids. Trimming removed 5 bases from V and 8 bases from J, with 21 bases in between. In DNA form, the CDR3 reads TGTGCCAGCAGCCACTCCGGCAGGGGGAGGACGGGGGAGCTGTTTTTT. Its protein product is CASSHSGRGRTGELFF.

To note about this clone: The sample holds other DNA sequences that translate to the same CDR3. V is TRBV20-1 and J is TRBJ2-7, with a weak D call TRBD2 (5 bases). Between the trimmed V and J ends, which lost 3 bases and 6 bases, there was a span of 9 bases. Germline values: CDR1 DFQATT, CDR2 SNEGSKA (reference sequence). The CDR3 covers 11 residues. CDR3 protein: CSARGEGEQYF. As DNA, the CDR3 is TGCAGTGCTAGGGGCGAGGGCGAGCAGTACTTC.

The CDR3 loop reads CASSLGGPGTEAFF. The CDR3 nucleotides are TGTGCCAGCAGCTTGGGAGGCCCGGGAACTGAAGCTTTCTTT. The chain employs TRBV5-5 and TRBJ1-1; D not certain. This CDR3 region has 14 residues. Germline CDR1 and CDR2: SGHKS and YYEKEE (reference sequence). The V gene lost 0 bases and the J gene lost 5 bases, with 11 bases spanning the gap.

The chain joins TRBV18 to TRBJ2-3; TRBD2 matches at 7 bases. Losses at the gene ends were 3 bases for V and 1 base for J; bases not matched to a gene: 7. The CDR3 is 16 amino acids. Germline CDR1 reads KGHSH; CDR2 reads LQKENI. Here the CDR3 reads CASSPMGGSGTDTQYF. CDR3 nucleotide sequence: TGTGCCAGCTCACCGATGGGGGGGTCAGGCACAGATACGCAGTATTTT. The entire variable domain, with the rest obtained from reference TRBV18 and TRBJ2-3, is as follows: NAGVMQNPRHLVRRRGQEARLRCSPMKGHSHVYWYRQLPEEGLKFMVYLQKENIIDESGMPKERFSAEFPKEGPSILRIQQVVRGDSAAYFCASSPMGGSGTDTQYFGPGTRLTVL.

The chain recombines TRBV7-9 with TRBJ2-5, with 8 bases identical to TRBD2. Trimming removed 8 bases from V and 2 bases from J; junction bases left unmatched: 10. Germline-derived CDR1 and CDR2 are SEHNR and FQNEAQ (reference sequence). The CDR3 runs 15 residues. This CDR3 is CASQKNSGTQETQYF. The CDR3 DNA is TGTGCCAGCCAAAAGAATAGCGGGACACAAGAGACCCAGTACTTC.

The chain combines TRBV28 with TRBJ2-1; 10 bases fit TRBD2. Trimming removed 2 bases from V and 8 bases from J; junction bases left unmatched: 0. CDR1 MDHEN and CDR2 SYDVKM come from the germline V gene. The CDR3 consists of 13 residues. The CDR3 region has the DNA TGTGCCAGCAGTTTACTAGCGGGAGATGAGCAGTTCTTC. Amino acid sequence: CASSLLAGDEQFF. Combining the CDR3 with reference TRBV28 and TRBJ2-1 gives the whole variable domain DVKVTQSSRYLVKRTGEKVFLECVQDMDHENMFWYRQDPGLGLRLIYFSYDVKMKEKGDIPEGYSVSREKKERFSLILESASTNQTSMYLCASSLLAGDEQFFGPGTRLTVL.

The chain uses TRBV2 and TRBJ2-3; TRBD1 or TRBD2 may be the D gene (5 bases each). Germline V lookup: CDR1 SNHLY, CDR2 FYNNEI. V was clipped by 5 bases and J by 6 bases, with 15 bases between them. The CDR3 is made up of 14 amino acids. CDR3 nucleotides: TGTGCCAGCAGTACGGGACCCATAGGGGATACGCAGTATTTT. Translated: CASSTGPIGDTQYF.